What follows are 16 T cell receptor beta chains derived from one specimen sequenced in a study of control samples from healthy donors and cancer patients. Profiled with immunoSEQ multiplex PCR; TCRdb holds only in-frame clones, not every one. The repertoire consists of about 160,000 clones, with roughly 90% occurring once and the leading ten covering more than 10%. What was sequenced was blood. The source of these receptors is a man aged 25 to 45 in good health.

Concerning this clone: The same CDR3 also results from other DNA sequences found in this sample. The V and J genes are TRBV11-2 and TRBJ2-5; 7 nucleotides match TRBD2. Germline V lookup: CDR1 SGHAT, CDR2 FQNNGV. With 0 bases clipped from V and 1 base from J, the junction kept 5 bases outside the gene matches. The CDR3 totals 16 residues. The CDR3: CASSLEGGLSQETQYF. The CDR3 nucleotides read TGTGCCAGCAGCTTAGAGGGGGGGTTAAGCCAAGAGACCCAGTACTTC. Combining the CDR3 with reference TRBV11-2 and TRBJ2-5 gives the whole variable domain EAGVAQSPRYKIIEKRQSVAFWCNPISGHATLYWYQQILGQGPKLLIQFQNNGVVDDSQLPKDRFSAERLKGVDSTLKIQPAKLEDSAVYLCASSLEGGLSQETQYFGPGTRLLVL.

This clone turned up a few times. V usage is TRBV2 and J usage is TRBJ1-5; tentative D call: TRBD1 (5 bases). The CDR3 consists of 13 residues. The V gene's germline CDR1 is SNHLY and CDR2 FYNNEI. V was trimmed by 4 bases and J by 6 bases, leaving 10 bases between them. This CDR3 reads CASSATGGQPQHF. In DNA, the CDR3 is TGTGCCAGCAGTGCTACAGGAGGTCAGCCCCAGCATTTT.

The CDR3 region is CASSPDTSSNQPQHF. The CDR3 nucleotides are TGTGCCAGCAGCCCCGACACGAGTAGCAATCAGCCCCAGCATTTT. The V and J genes are TRBV7-9 and TRBJ1-5; D not certain. The germline gives CDR1 SEHNR, CDR2 FQNEAQ (reference sequence). This CDR3 spans 15 amino acids. V lost 5 bases, J lost 0 bases, and 11 bases lay in between.

The V and J genes are TRBV27 and TRBJ1-2, with D hard to call. There are 13 residues in the CDR3. Germline lookup yields CDR1 MNHEY and CDR2 SMNVEV (reference sequence). V lost 6 bases and J lost 4, with 12 bases in between. The CDR3 here is CASRRKGPYGYTF. The CDR3 nucleotides are TGTGCCAGCAGAAGGAAGGGCCCCTATGGCTACACCTTC.

The CDR3 nucleotides are TGTGCCAGCAGCCAAGGCGGGAGTACCGGGGAGCTGTTTTTT. This gives the protein CASSQGGSTGELFF. The V call is TRBV3-1 (or the pseudogene TRBV3-2), the J call TRBJ2-2; 7 bases fit TRBD2. The CDR3 is made up of 14 amino acids. Trimming cost V 1 base and J 5 bases; bases outside gene matches: 1. Germline V gene sequence: CDR1 LGHDT, CDR2 YNNKEL (reference sequence).

The chain is built from TRBV6-6 and TRBJ1-6; the D gene is possibly TRBD1 (5 bases). The CDR3 is made up of 17 amino acids. Germline lookup yields CDR1 MNHNY and CDR2 SVGAGI (reference sequence). Deletions cut 5 bases from V and 1 base from J, with 15 bases between. The CDR3 DNA reads TGTGCCAGCAGTCGAATACAGGAAAGGTCCTATAATTCACCCCTCCACTTT. Its protein is CASSRIQERSYNSPLHF.

The chain has TRBV19 and TRBJ1-5; 7 bases line up with TRBD1. This CDR3 comprises 12 residues. The J segment lost 2 bases and the V segment lost 8 bases, leaving 0 bases of the junction unmatched. CDR1 and CDR2 from the germline V gene are LNHDA and SQIVND (reference sequence). As DNA, the CDR3 is TGTGCCAGTGGGACAGGCAATCAGCCCCAGCATTTT. Translation gives CASGTGNQPQHF. Full variable domain (outside the CDR3, taken from reference TRBV19 and TRBJ1-5): DGGITQSPKYLFRKEGQNVTLSCEQNLNHDAMYWYRQDPGQGLRLIYYSQIVNDFQKGDIAEGYSVSREKKESFPLTVTSAQKNPTAFYLCASGTGNQPQHFGDGTRLSIL.

For this clone: This sample also contains other DNA sequences that code for the same CDR3. This chain joins TRBV18 and TRBJ2-3; D is unresolved. Germline V gene lookup returns CDR1 KGHSH and CDR2 LQKENI. V was pared by 2 bases and J by 6 bases, with 9 bases between. The CDR3 runs to 13 residues. The CDR3 region has the DNA TGTGCCAGCTCACCAGACCAGACGGATACGCAGTATTTT. It yields the protein CASSPDQTDTQYF.

The chain has TRBV28 and TRBJ1-2, with D possibly matching TRBD1 (6 bases). V was pared by 6 bases and J by 3 bases, with 14 bases between. Germline values: CDR1 MDHEN, CDR2 SYDVKM. The length of the CDR3 is 14 residues. Here the CDR3 reads CASRFRGYDYGYTF. The CDR3 bases are TGTGCCAGCAGATTCAGGGGATACGACTATGGCTACACCTTC.

This clone was counted a single time. V gene TRBV20-1 combines with J gene TRBJ1-1; the D is unclear. The CDR3 consists of 11 residues. V was shortened by 7 bases and J by 1 base, with 7 bases between the two germline ends. Germline lookup yields CDR1 DFQATT and CDR2 SNEGSKA (reference sequence). The CDR3 DNA reads TGCAGTGTCGCGGGGAACACTGAAGCTTTCTTT. Protein sequence: CSVAGNTEAFF.

The chain recombines TRBV18 with TRBJ2-5; TRBD2 might be the D (5 bases). Trimming pared 4 bases from V and 5 bases from J, leaving 11 bases between. The CDR3 covers 13 residues. CDR1 and CDR2 from the germline V gene are KGHSH and LQKENI. The CDR3 spells CASSQGSVETQYF. The CDR3 bases are TGTGCCAGCTCACAGGGTAGCGTGGAGACCCAGTACTTC.

The V call is TRBV11-2, the J call TRBJ2-7, with no clear D. Germline CDR1 is SGHAT and CDR2 is FQNNGV. The CDR3 length is 14 residues. The V end was cut by 0 bases, the J end by 0 bases, with 6 bases between. CDR3 bases: TGTGCCAGCAGCTTAGAGATCGGCTCCTACGAGCAGTACTTC. Translating gives CASSLEIGSYEQYF.

The chain joins TRBV24-1 to TRBJ2-1; D gene ambiguous. Germline CDR1 is KGHDR and CDR2 is SFDVKD. The CDR3 is made up of 12 amino acids. Trimming took 5 bases from V and 7 from J, leaving 8 bases between them. The CDR3 DNA sequence: TGTGCCACCAGTGGCCGGACGAATGAGCAGTTCTTC. Translated, it gives CATSGRTNEQFF.

The chain combines TRBV18 with TRBJ1-2, with D perhaps matching TRBD1 (5 bases). V shed 6 bases and J shed 2 bases, with 10 bases lying between them. The CDR3 sequence is 13 residues long. Germline CDR1 is KGHSH and CDR2 is LQKENI. The CDR3 protein is CASSLGTNYGYTF. The CDR3 nucleotides read TGTGCCAGCTCCCTTGGGACGAACTATGGCTACACCTTC.

The rearrangement uses TRBV18 and TRBJ2-5, with 7 bases lining up with TRBD1. The CDR3 runs to 15 residues. Germline V gene data show CDR1 as KGHSH and CDR2 as LQKENI. V trimming: 6 bases; J trimming: 2 bases; junction bases outside the gene matches: 9. The chain's CDR3 is CASSSAGTAQETQYF. CDR3 nucleotides: TGTGCCAGCTCTTCTGCCGGGACAGCGCAAGAGACCCAGTACTTC.

The chain has TRBV27 and TRBJ1-2; D may be TRBD1 (5 bases). There are 16 residues in the CDR3. V was trimmed by 6 bases and J by 5 bases, leaving 22 bases between them. In germline, CDR1 is MNHEY, CDR2 SMNVEV (reference sequence). In nucleotides, the CDR3 is TGTGCCAGCAGCCCTACGTTGGGGACTCAACCATATGGCTACACCTTC. Translating gives CASSPTLGTQPYGYTF.